A selection of T cell receptor beta chains follows, all from one sample in a study of blood T cell repertoires in COVID-19. Only in-frame clones appear in the TCRdb table, and some are missing; sequencing was by immunoSEQ multiplex PCR. The sample has over 200,000 clones; roughly four fifths are singletons. Specimen: peripheral blood. These receptors were obtained from a middle-aged woman with acute or convalescent COVID-19. CDR3s include the opening cysteine and the closing phenylalanine or tryptophan.

J gene: TRBJ1-2
V gene: TRBV2
CDR3 protein: CASSPQGPEGYTF

J gene: TRBJ1-2
V gene: TRBV6-5
CDR3 protein: CASSYKGGDYGYTF

J gene: TRBJ2-5
V gene: TRBV5-1
CDR3 protein: CASSSSLETQYF

J gene: TRBJ2-5
V gene: TRBV6-5
CDR3 protein: CASSFSGSRETQYF

J gene: TRBJ1-2
V gene: TRBV14
CDR3 protein: CASSPQAGYGYTF

J gene: TRBJ2-7
V gene: TRBV4-2
CDR3 protein: CASSQTRGGGSYEQYF

J gene: TRBJ2-1
V gene: TRBV19
CDR3 protein: CASTTTLAEYNEQFF

J gene: TRBJ2-3
V gene: TRBV12-5
CDR3 protein: CASVGQGSRRDPGDTQYF

J gene: TRBJ1-2
V gene: TRBV10-3
CDR3 protein: CAITQTSSYGYTF

J gene: TRBJ2-7
V gene: TRBV2
CDR3 protein: CASSLFRNPYEQYF

J gene: TRBJ1-4
V gene: TRBV12-5
CDR3 protein: CASGLVRQGDEKLFF

J gene: TRBJ2-3
V gene: TRBV9
CDR3 protein: CASSFSGGTTDTQYF

J gene: TRBJ2-7
V gene: TRBV19
CDR3 protein: CASRRQNEQYF

J gene: TRBJ2-1
V gene: TRBV12-5
CDR3 protein: CASGLVHGQGNEQFF

J gene: TRBJ2-7
V gene: TRBV13
CDR3 protein: CASSRRGLAGGSYEQYF

J gene: TRBJ2-7
V gene: TRBV6-2/TRBV6-3
CDR3 protein: CASSASGAISYEQYF

J gene: TRBJ2-7
V gene: TRBV18
CDR3 protein: CASSQDRGREQYF

J gene: TRBJ1-1
V gene: TRBV10-2
CDR3 protein: CASSHFGSRNTEAFF

J gene: TRBJ2-1
V gene: TRBV14
CDR3 protein: CASSQDYGSSYNEQFF

J gene: TRBJ2-1
V gene: TRBV10-3
CDR3 protein: CATAESYNEQFF

J gene: TRBJ1-1
V gene: TRBV25-1
CDR3 protein: CASGRAGVNTEAFF

J gene: TRBJ1-3
V gene: TRBV7-8
CDR3 protein: CASSNRDSLLRSGNTIYF

J gene: TRBJ2-3
V gene: TRBV19
CDR3 protein: CASSIEPQETQYF

J gene: TRBJ1-3
V gene: TRBV19
CDR3 protein: CASSIALGRQGNRSGNTIYF

J gene: TRBJ2-5
V gene: TRBV7-2
CDR3 protein: CASSLGPGQGQETQYF

J gene: TRBJ1-4
V gene: TRBV6-1
CDR3 protein: CASSLRTGGNEKLFF

J gene: TRBJ2-3
V gene: TRBV27
CDR3 protein: CASSLEASAWGGTDTQYF

J gene: TRBJ1-1
V gene: TRBV5-6
CDR3 protein: CASSLLQGVGTEAFF

J gene: TRBJ2-5
V gene: TRBV2
CDR3 protein: CASSAQARETQYF

J gene: TRBJ1-4
V gene: TRBV6-2/TRBV6-3
CDR3 protein: CASSPANEKLFF

J gene: TRBJ1-2
V gene: TRBV14
CDR3 protein: CASSQGPRRAANYGYTF

J gene: TRBJ1-3
V gene: TRBV5-1
CDR3 protein: CASSLALTVNSGNTIYF

J gene: TRBJ2-2
V gene: TRBV9
CDR3 protein: CASSAQDTGELFF

J gene: TRBJ2-7
V gene: TRBV20-1
CDR3 protein: CSASWASGRYGSYEQYF

J gene: TRBJ1-1
V gene: TRBV5-6
CDR3 protein: CASSIYGGVTGLATEAFF

J gene: TRBJ1-4
V gene: TRBV30
CDR3 protein: CAWSVQGEKLFF

J gene: TRBJ2-1
V gene: TRBV7-6
CDR3 protein: CASSLTSGEINEQFF

J gene: TRBJ1-2
V gene: TRBV6-2/TRBV6-3
CDR3 protein: CASSTGVWSGYTF

J gene: TRBJ1-1
V gene: TRBV7-2
CDR3 protein: CASSLVVSDRAFF

J gene: TRBJ1-2
V gene: TRBV6-5
CDR3 protein: CASSYSTGAYGYTF

J gene: TRBJ1-2
V gene: TRBV29-1
CDR3 protein: CSVDRGLANYGYTF

J gene: TRBJ2-7
V gene: TRBV24-1
CDR3 protein: CATSDPGLAGGYPLYDYEQYF

J gene: TRBJ2-3
V gene: TRBV13
CDR3 protein: CASSRTSGGLGTDTQYF

J gene: TRBJ2-5
V gene: TRBV19
CDR3 protein: CASRSSSGPRGTQYF

J gene: TRBJ2-1
V gene: TRBV7-2
CDR3 protein: CASSLTPGNEQFF

J gene: TRBJ2-1
V gene: TRBV3-1/TRBV3-2
CDR3 protein: CASSMPPGGGEQFF

J gene: TRBJ1-2
V gene: TRBV14
CDR3 protein: CASSPYEGYGYTF

J gene: TRBJ1-1
V gene: TRBV4-3
CDR3 protein: CASSPREGAEAFF

J gene: TRBJ1-5
V gene: TRBV18
CDR3 protein: CASSPYSGGSSNQPQHF

J gene: TRBJ2-7
V gene: TRBV5-8
CDR3 protein: CASSPWRNRGTQYEQYF

J gene: TRBJ1-2
V gene: TRBV6-5
CDR3 protein: CASRFDRWGYGYTF